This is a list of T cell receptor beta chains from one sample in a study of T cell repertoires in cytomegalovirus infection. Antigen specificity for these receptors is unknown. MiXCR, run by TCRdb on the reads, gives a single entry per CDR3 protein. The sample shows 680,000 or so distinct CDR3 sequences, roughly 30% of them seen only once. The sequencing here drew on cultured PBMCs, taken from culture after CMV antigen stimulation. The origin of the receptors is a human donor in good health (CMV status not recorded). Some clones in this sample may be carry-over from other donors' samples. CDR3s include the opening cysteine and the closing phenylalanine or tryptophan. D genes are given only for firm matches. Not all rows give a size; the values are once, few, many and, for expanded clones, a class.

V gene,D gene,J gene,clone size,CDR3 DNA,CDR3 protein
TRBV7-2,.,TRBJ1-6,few,TGTGCCAGCAGAAGCAGGGTGTCCTATAATTCACCCCTCCACTTT,CASRSRVSYNSPLHF
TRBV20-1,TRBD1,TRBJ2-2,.,TGCAGTGCGCGACAGGGGTGGGAGCTGTTTTTT,CSARQGWELFF
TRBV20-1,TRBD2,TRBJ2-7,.,TGCAGTGCCGGTAGCGGGAAGCAGTACTTC,CSAGSGKQYF
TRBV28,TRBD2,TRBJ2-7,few,TGTGCCAGCAGACGTACTAGCGGGGGCTCCTACGAGCAGTACTTC,CASRRTSGGSYEQYF
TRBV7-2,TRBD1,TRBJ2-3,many,TGTGCCAGCAGCCGACAGGGTGCAGATACGCAGTATTTT,CASSRQGADTQYF
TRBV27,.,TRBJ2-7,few,TGTGCCAGCAGAGGCCGGGACGGGACCTACGAGCAGTACTTC,CASRGRDGTYEQYF
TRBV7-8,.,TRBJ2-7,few,TGTGCCAGCAGCTTAGCGGACCAAATGCGGGCGCAGTACTTC,CASSLADQMRAQYF
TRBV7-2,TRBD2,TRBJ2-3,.,TGTGCCAGCAGCTTAGTTAGCGGGAGTTGGATGGCAGATACGCAGTATTTT,CASSLVSGSWMADTQYF
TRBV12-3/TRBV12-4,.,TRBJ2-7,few,TGTGCCAGCAGTTTAAGAGTACCTAGCTCCTACGAGCAGTACTTC,CASSLRVPSSYEQYF
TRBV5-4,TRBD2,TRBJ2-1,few,TGTGCCAGCAGCTTGGAACTAGCGGGGGGTAACAATGAGCAGTTCTTC,CASSLELAGGNNEQFF
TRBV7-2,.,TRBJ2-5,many,TGTGCCAGCAGCTTAGGCCACCTCAAAGAGACCCAGTACTTC,CASSLGHLKETQYF
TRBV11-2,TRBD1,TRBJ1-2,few,TGTGCCAGCAGCTCAGACAGGGGAGGCTATGGCTACACCTTC,CASSSDRGGYGYTF
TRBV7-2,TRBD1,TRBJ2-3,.,TGTGCCAGCAGCTTAGCCGGGACAGAGTCAGATACGCAGTATTTT,CASSLAGTESDTQYF
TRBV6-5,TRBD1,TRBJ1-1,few,TGTGCCAGCAGACCCACCAGGGGGCTGTCGACTGAAGCTTTCTTT,CASRPTRGLSTEAFF
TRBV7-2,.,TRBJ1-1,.,TGTGCCAGCACCCAGTCCGGATTGAACACTGAAGCTTTCTTT,CASTQSGLNTEAFF
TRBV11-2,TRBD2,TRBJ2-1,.,TGTGCCAGCACCGCGGGGGCGGGAGGTGCCTTGGGTGAGCAGTTCTTC,CASTAGAGGALGEQFF
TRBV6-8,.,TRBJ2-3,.,TGTGACAGCAGTTACGATGGGTCTAAGGGGGATACGCAGTATTTT,CDSSYDGSKGDTQYF
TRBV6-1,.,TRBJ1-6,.,TGTGCCAGCAAGGGGGGATTCGGTAATAATTCACCCCTCCACTTT,CASKGGFGNNSPLHF
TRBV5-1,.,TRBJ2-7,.,TGCGCCAGCAGGTCGGACGGAGCCTACGAGCAGTACTTC,CASRSDGAYEQYF
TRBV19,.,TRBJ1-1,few,TGTGCCAGTACGGTTCTAACGGGGGGCACTGAAGCTTTCTTT,CASTVLTGGTEAFF
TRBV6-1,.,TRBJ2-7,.,TGTGCCAGCAGAGCCGGGACCAGGTCCTACGAGCAGTACTTC,CASRAGTRSYEQYF
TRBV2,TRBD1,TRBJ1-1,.,TGTGCCAGCAGTGAACAGGGGGCAAGCACTGAAGCTTTCTTT,CASSEQGASTEAFF
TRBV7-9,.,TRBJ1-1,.,TGTGCCAGCAGCATGAACCAGGCAGGGGAAGCTGAAGCTTTCTTT,CASSMNQAGEAEAFF
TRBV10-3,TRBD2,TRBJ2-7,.,TGTGCCATCAGTTCCTGGACTAGCGGGGGATACGAGCAGTACTTC,CAISSWTSGGYEQYF
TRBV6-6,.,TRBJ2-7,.,TGTGCCAGCAGTTCGTCGGGGTCCGGCCACGAGCAGTACTTC,CASSSSGSGHEQYF
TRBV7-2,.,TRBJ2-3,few,TGTGCCAGCAGCTTAGTGGGCAGTGTAGGAGCTAATACGCAGTATTTT,CASSLVGSVGANTQYF
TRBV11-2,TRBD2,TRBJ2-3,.,TGTGCCAGCAGCACCCTCATGGGCGGGAGAAACACAGATACGCAGTATTTT,CASSTLMGGRNTDTQYF
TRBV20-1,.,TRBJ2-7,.,TGCAGTGCGGAACCACTAGACGGGTCGTACGAGCAGTACTTC,CSAEPLDGSYEQYF
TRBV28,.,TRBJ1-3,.,TGTGCCAGCAGTTTCGGCGGTGCTGGAAACACCATATATTTT,CASSFGGAGNTIYF
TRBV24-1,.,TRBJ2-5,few,TGTGCCACCAGTGACACGACGCCAATCTCCCGGGCGCTCGGGACCCAGTACTTC,CATSDTTPISRALGTQYF
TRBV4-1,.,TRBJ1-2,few,TGCGCCAGCAGCCAAGATTATCGGAACAACTATGGCTACACCTTC,CASSQDYRNNYGYTF
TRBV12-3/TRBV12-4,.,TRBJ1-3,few,TGTGCCAGCAGTTTAGCCGGTTTCACTGGAAACACCATATATTTT,CASSLAGFTGNTIYF
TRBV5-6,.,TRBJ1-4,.,TGTGCCAGCACCGGAGGAAGGACTAATGAAAAACTGTTTTTT,CASTGGRTNEKLFF
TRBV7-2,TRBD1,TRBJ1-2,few,TGTGCCAGCAGCTTAAACAGGGGCATCGGGTATGGCTACACCTTC,CASSLNRGIGYGYTF
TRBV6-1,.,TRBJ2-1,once,TGTGCCAGCAGTGAAGGGTCCCGCTCGTACAATGAGCAGTTCTTC,CASSEGSRSYNEQFF
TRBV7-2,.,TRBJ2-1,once,TGTGCCAGCACCCTGGCACCTAGCGCCCACAATGAGCAGTTCTTC,CASTLAPSAHNEQFF
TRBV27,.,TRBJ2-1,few,TGTGCCAGCAGTTTTGTAGGGTCCTCCTACAATGAGCAGTTCTTC,CASSFVGSSYNEQFF
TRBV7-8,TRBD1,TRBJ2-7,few,TGTGCCAGCAGCTTAGCTGGGACAGGGAGGTACGAGCAGTACTTC,CASSLAGTGRYEQYF
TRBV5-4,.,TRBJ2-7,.,TGTGCCAGCAGCTTAATCGATCGACCCTACGAGCAGTACTTC,CASSLIDRPYEQYF
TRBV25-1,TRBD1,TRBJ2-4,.,TGTGCCAGCAGTGACCACTCCGGGACAGGGAAAAACATTCAGTACTTC,CASSDHSGTGKNIQYF
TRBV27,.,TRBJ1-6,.,TGTGCCAGCAGTCCCGGCTACGAGCAAAATTCACCCCTCCACTTT,CASSPGYEQNSPLHF
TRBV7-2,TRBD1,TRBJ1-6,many,TGTGCCAGCAGCTCCACAGGGGGCGAAAGGTCACCCCTCCACTTT,CASSSTGGERSPLHF
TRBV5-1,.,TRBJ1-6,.,TGCGCCAGCAGCTTTAGATCGCTTAGCTCCTATAATTCACCCCTCCACTTT,CASSFRSLSSYNSPLHF
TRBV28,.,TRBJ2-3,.,TGTGCCAGCAGTTCCCCCCGTGGCAGGCTCAGCACAGATACGCAGTATTTT,CASSSPRGRLSTDTQYF
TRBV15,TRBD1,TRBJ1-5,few,TGTGCCACCAGCAGAGGACAGGGGTTTAGCAATCAGCCCCAGCATTTT,CATSRGQGFSNQPQHF
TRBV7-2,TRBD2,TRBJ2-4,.,TGTGCCAGCAGCCCGTCGGGAGGCAAAAACATTCAGTACTTC,CASSPSGGKNIQYF